One and the same sample provided the 22 T cell receptor beta chains below, sequenced in a study of T cell responses to AZD1222 COVID-19 vaccine. Method: immunoSEQ multiplex PCR; TCRdb's copy keeps in-frame clones and lacks some. This table has roughly 60,000 clones, about 87% appearing once. The material was peripheral blood, obtained on day 0 of AZD1222 vaccination. The receptor set was obtained from an adult in good health.

The CDR3 DNA reads TGTGCCAGCAGCTCGACAGAAAACACCGGGGAGCTGTTTTTT. This translates into CASSSTENTGELFF. V usage is TRBV11-3 and J usage is TRBJ2-2; D may be TRBD1 (5 bases). The CDR3 has 14 amino acids. V dropped 4 bases and J dropped 2 bases, with 8 bases sitting between them. The germline V gene has CDR1 SGHNT and CDR2 YENEEA.

This chain links TRBV9 with TRBJ2-1; a weak D match, TRBD2 (5 bases). V lost 4 bases to trimming and J lost 7 bases, with 27 bases between them. The CDR3 spans 18 residues. Germline V gives CDR1 SGDLS, CDR2 YYNGEE. CDR3 region: CASSPGGLYPYSGNEQFF. The CDR3 DNA follows: TGTGCCAGCAGCCCCGGAGGTCTATATCCTTACTCTGGAAATGAGCAGTTCTTC.

V usage is TRBV6-1 and J usage is TRBJ1-5, with D possibly matching TRBD1 (5 bases). Germline values: CDR1 MNHNS, CDR2 SASEGT. The CDR3 has 15 residues. Trimming shortened V by 1 base and J by 6 bases, and 13 bases separated the two germline ends. DNA of the CDR3: TGTGCCAGCAGTGAAGATGGGGCGGCTATTCAGCCCCAGCATTTT. Its protein is CASSEDGAAIQPQHF.

CDR3 amino acids: CASSHHSPLHF. The DNA for the CDR3 is TGTGCCAGCAGCCACCATTCACCCCTCCACTTT. V and J are TRBV3-1 (or the pseudogene TRBV3-2) and TRBJ1-6; D not resolved. Germline V gene data show CDR1 as LGHDT and CDR2 as YNNKEL (reference sequence). The CDR3 runs 11 residues. Deletions cut 3 bases from V and 8 bases from J, with 2 bases between.

The gene calls are TRBV5-6 and TRBJ2-1; the D is unclear. V lost 6 bases to trimming and J lost 1 base, with 11 bases between them. Germline CDR1 reads SGHDT; CDR2 reads YYEEEE. CDR3 length: 14 residues. The CDR3 DNA reads TGTGCCAGCACGGGCAAGAAATCCTACAATGAGCAGTTCTTC. Its protein is CASTGKKSYNEQFF.

This clone was recorded a few times. The chain has TRBV5-4 and TRBJ2-2; the D call may be TRBD1 or TRBD2 (6 bases each). V lost 0 bases and J 4 bases, leaving 13 bases between the germline ends. In germline, CDR1 is SGHNT, CDR2 YYREEE (reference sequence). This CDR3 is 16 amino acids long. In nucleotides, the CDR3 is TGTGCCAGCAGCTTGGTCGGGGGCCAACGCACCGGGGAGCTGTTTTTT. Translation gives CASSLVGGQRTGELFF.

CDR3 DNA: TGTGCCAGCAGCCCCGGACAGGGACTTGGAAACACCATATATTTT. This codes for CASSPGQGLGNTIYF. This chain links TRBV7-3 with TRBJ1-3; the match to TRBD1 covers 8 bases. The germline V gene has CDR1 SGHTA and CDR2 FQGTGA. CDR3 length: 15 amino acids. V shed 5 bases, J shed 3 bases, and the junction held 6 bases outside the gene matches.

V and J are TRBV29-1 and TRBJ2-4, with D tentatively TRBD1 or TRBD2 (5 bases each). Germline values: CDR1 SQVTM, CDR2 ANQGSEA. V was trimmed by 7 bases and J by 6 bases, leaving 16 bases between them. CDR3 length: 13 residues. The CDR3 region has the DNA TGCAGCGCCCTGGGACCCCTGGGAAACATTCAGTACTTC. Protein product: CSALGPLGNIQYF.

This clone occurred once. This chain joins TRBV12-3 or TRBV12-4 and TRBJ1-1; D is perhaps TRBD1 (5 bases). V was clipped by 6 bases and J by 4 bases, with 12 bases between them. This CDR3 is 13 amino acids long. The CDR3: CASRGSGGTEAFF. CDR3 bases: TGTGCCAGCAGGGGTAGCGGGGGCACTGAAGCTTTCTTT.

This chain joins TRBV2 and TRBJ1-2; TRBD1 matches 10 bases. The CDR3 spans 18 residues. V lost 6 bases and J lost 3; bases outside the gene matches: 16. Germline V gene data show CDR1 as SNHLY and CDR2 as FYNNEI. This chain's CDR3 is CASSHGRSDRGQYYGYTF. The CDR3 DNA is TGTGCCAGCAGCCATGGGAGAAGCGACAGGGGGCAATACTATGGCTACACCTTC.

This sequence joins TRBV24-1 and TRBJ2-3, with TRBD1 identical over 7 bases. This CDR3 has 19 residues. V shed 1 base, J shed 1 base, and the junction held 13 bases outside the gene matches. CDR1 is KGHDR, CDR2 SFDVKD, per germline. The chain's CDR3 is CATSDFSLADRDRTDTQYF. DNA of the CDR3: TGTGCCACCAGTGATTTCTCCTTGGCCGACAGGGACCGCACAGATACGCAGTATTTT.

The chain couples TRBV6-5 to TRBJ1-6, with 7 positions matching TRBD1. V shed 6 bases and J 9 bases; nucleotides not matched to a gene: 8. Germline CDR1 MNHEY, CDR2 SVGAGI. The CDR3 has 14 amino acids. DNA of the CDR3: TGTGCCAGCAGCCGGGGACAGTTCGCTTCACCCCTCCACTTT. Its translation: CASSRGQFASPLHF.

V and J are TRBV11-2 and TRBJ2-1, with a tentative D call TRBD1 (5 bases). Germline values: CDR1 SGHAT, CDR2 FQNNGV. Trimming took 5 bases from V and 9 from J, leaving 11 bases between them. This CDR3 region has 12 residues. CDR3 nucleotides: TGTGCCAGCAGCGACGACAGTCGTGAGCAGTTCTTC. Translation: CASSDDSREQFF.

The gene calls are TRBV5-1 and TRBJ2-1; D is possibly TRBD2 (7 bases). V lost 0 bases and J lost 3, with 16 bases in between. The CDR3 totals 17 residues. In germline, CDR1 is SGHRS, CDR2 YFSETQ. The CDR3 region is CASSLGGGSALYNEQFF. CDR3 nucleotide sequence: TGCGCCAGCAGCTTGGGGGGGGGCAGTGCCCTCTACAATGAGCAGTTCTTC. Using reference TRBV5-1 and TRBJ2-1 for the parts outside the CDR3, the full variable domain is KAGVTQTPRYLIKTRGQQVTLSCSPISGHRSVSWYQQTPGQGLQFLFEYFSETQRNKGNFPGRFSGRQFSNSRSEMNVSTLELGDSALYLCASSLGGGSALYNEQFFGPGTRLTVL.

CDR3: CASSPRAVSVLGNTIYF. DNA for the CDR3: TGTGCCAGCAGTCCGCGGGCAGTAAGTGTACTTGGAAACACCATATATTTT. J is TRBJ1-3 and V is TRBV6-6; D is unresolved. CDR1 and CDR2 (germline): MNHNY, SVGAGI (reference sequence). V was clipped by 5 bases and J by 3 bases, with 20 bases between them. The CDR3 loop spans 17 amino acids.

This sequence joins TRBV4-1 and TRBJ1-4; the D is unclear. Between the trimmed V and J ends, which lost 3 bases and 8 bases, there was a span of 16 bases. The CDR3 has 15 residues. The germline V gene encodes CDR1 MGHRA and CDR2 YSYEKL. In nucleotides, the CDR3 is TGCGCCAGCAGCCAGCACGTCTCTCCCTCGGAAAAACTGTTTTTT. It specifies CASSQHVSPSEKLFF.

This chain joins TRBV5-7 and TRBJ1-5, with D possibly TRBD1 on 6 matching bases. TRBV5-7 is placed among ORFs of uncertain function. This CDR3 region has 13 residues. The V and J ends lost 5 bases and 9 bases respectively, with 15 bases between them. The CDR3, as DNA: TGTGCCAGCAGTGGACAGTTAGGATGGCCCCAGCATTTT. Translating it yields CASSGQLGWPQHF.

This sequence joins TRBV2 and TRBJ2-4; D is unresolved. Germline CDR1 and CDR2: SNHLY and FYNNEI. Trimming removed 4 bases from V and 0 bases from J, with 16 bases in between. The CDR3 consists of 17 residues. The CDR3 nucleotides are TGTGCCAGCAGTGTGGTTGTCGATTTACTAGCCAAAAACATTCAGTACTTC. Translation: CASSVVVDLLAKNIQYF.

V usage is TRBV14 and J usage is TRBJ1-1; D unclear. Germline V lookup: CDR1 SGHDN, CDR2 FVKESK. V was shortened by 0 bases and J by 0 bases, with 8 bases between the two germline ends. The CDR3 spans 15 residues. The CDR3 loop is CASSQEQPLNTEAFF. The CDR3 DNA is TGTGCCAGCAGCCAAGAGCAGCCTTTGAACACTGAAGCTTTCTTT.

J is TRBJ1-2 and V is TRBV5-1; D is perhaps TRBD1 (5 bases). Germline CDR1 is SGHRS and CDR2 is YFSETQ. The CDR3 is made up of 14 amino acids. The V end was cut by 0 bases, the J end by 0 bases, with 6 bases between. The CDR3 reads CASSLATANYGYTF. The CDR3 nucleotides are TGCGCCAGCAGCTTGGCGACAGCTAACTATGGCTACACCTTC.

V is TRBV11-2 and J is TRBJ1-2; tentative D call: TRBD1 (5 bases). Trimming removed 5 bases at V and 4 bases at J, with 11 bases between. CDR1 is SGHAT, CDR2 FQNNGV, per germline. This CDR3 has 13 residues. The CDR3 is CASSPDGGYGYTF. CDR3 bases: TGTGCCAGCAGCCCCGACGGGGGCTATGGCTACACCTTC.

This chain uses TRBV5-1 with TRBJ1-1, with D maybe TRBD1 (5 bases). The CDR3 totals 13 residues. Trimming took off 8 bases at V and 1 base at J, with 12 bases between the two ends. Germline V CDR1 and CDR2: SGHRS, YFSETQ. CDR3 region: CASRDLPNTEAFF. The DNA for the CDR3 is TGCGCCAGTAGGGACTTACCGAACACTGAAGCTTTCTTT.